This T cell receptor (beta chain) was found in a study of T cell responses to AZD1222 COVID-19 vaccine (dated by TCRdb to the early 2020s). For the study in its entirety: AZD1222 recipients with second doses at about 4 weeks or about 12 weeks were pooled, because spike-specific TCR depth and breadth did not differ between schedules. A total of 230 to 250 trial participants underwent TCR sequencing, of whom nearly 210 received two doses of AZD1222 and roughly 25 received two doses of the MenACWY control vaccine. Trial participants were enrolled by age into 18-55, 56-69 and 70-plus year subgroups, with roughly 160, 29 and 62 TCR-sequenced participants respectively. The full study reports these points: In the small 56-69-year group, the increase in depth fell short of significance, most likely because of low power. After two AZD1222 doses, spike-specific TCR breadth and depth were significantly higher than at day 0 and than in MenACWY recipients. Most participants were white British and females outnumbered males, and the authors suggested that clonal diversity may have been underestimated. No day 14 peak-response samples were available, so repertoires were characterized only after the peak T cell response. Reportedly, close to half of the unique spike-specific TCRs recognized epitopes lying outside the regions that are mutated in the B.1.351 and B.1.1.7 variants. The vaccine-associated CD4 TCRs covered the entire spike protein, and the dominant responses fell in regions 160-218 and 743-854. Only 5 to 7 AZD1222 recipients were SARS-CoV-2 seropositive at baseline, limiting conclusions about previously exposed vaccinees.

The CDR3 regions of human TCRbeta chains were analyzed by immunosequencing. The published analysis was carried out like this. Repertoire TCRs were matched against a reference library of SARS-CoV-2-specific TCRs generated with the MIRA antigen-specificity platform. Breadth meant the fraction of unique TCRs that were SARS-CoV-2-associated, whereas depth meant the fraction of total T cells that were SARS-CoV-2-associated. Using the MIRA data, every spike-specific TCR was mapped to the spike region that the TCR reacted to and assigned to either a CD4 or a CD8 class. Log10-transformed breadth and depth values were compared by one-way ANOVA with Sidak's multiple comparisons tests. TCRdb provides this immuneACCESS table in a form limited to in-frame rearrangements. Some clones are lacking; in checked studies, under half of them reflect an unresolved V gene, and why the rest are absent is not known. Clonal size and the V and J genes are those of that table, whereas D and trimming came from the DNA. For this sample there are under 35,000 clones; around 88% appear just once. Approximately 6.6% of the sample comes from the top ten.

The time point label, read with the paper, signifies: baseline before first vaccination. Vaccinee samples came from UK trials COV001 and COV002, including a single-blind randomized controlled phase 2/3 trial of AZD1222 (ChAdOx1 nCoV-19) in healthy adults. For TCRbeta chain sequencing, PBMC samples from trial participants were taken at day 0 and at day 28 after the second dose. The CDR3 starts with the cysteine, ends with the phenylalanine, and has 15 residues. The sequence is cut down to CDR3 DNA, 45 bases in frame from base 1. CDR1 and CDR2 (SGHRS, YFSETQ) derive from the germline V gene. V loses 4 bases at its end and J loses 1 base; junction bases beyond the gene matches: 4. Details on this clone: Its recognized antigen is unknown. Within one base of it there is no much larger clone, and no base qualities were kept.

This clonotype was obtained from an adult in good health. Recombination joined TRBV5-1 with TRBJ2-7; TRBD1 lines up with 11 middle nucleotides. This specimen consisted of peripheral blood, obtained on day 0 of AZD1222 vaccination. The CDR3 amino acid sequence is: CASSPGQGDSYEQYF. The DNA sequence is as follows: TGCGCCAGCAGCCCGGGACAGGGGGATTCCTACGAGCAGTACTTC.